The present T cell receptor beta chain was sequenced within a study of blood T cell repertoires in COVID-19. Whole-study context: Nucleic acid was either cDNA or gDNA, and it came from T cells, B-cell-depleted T cells, or PBMCs.

V shed 6 bases and J 1 base; nucleotides not matched to a gene: 8. Germline CDR1 MDHEN, CDR2 SYDVKM. This CDR3 is built from 15 residues. Sequencing used immunoSEQ multiplex PCR; TCRdb keeps in-frame clones, though not all of them. The sample holds about 100,000 clones, 81% seen once. The sequence was obtained from a man in his 60s with acute or convalescent COVID-19. Sequencing used peripheral blood. The V and J genes are TRBV28 and TRBJ1-1; 7 positions agree with TRBD1. This CDR3 is CASRGSQGRNTEAFF. The CDR3 nucleotides are TGTGCCAGCAGGGGATCACAGGGGAGGAACACTGAAGCTTTCTTT.